This entry features one T cell receptor (beta chain) sequence. The antigen is not known. The authors deemed Graves' hyperthyroidism stable absent ophthalmopathy progression within 18 months. Fresh peripheral blood, about 9.6 ml, yielded the PBMCs. This sample is drawn from a study of T cells in Graves' hyperthyroidism and ophthalmopathy. At the level of the study: The initial diagnosis was the point when peripheral blood was collected, ahead of any treatment.

RNA transcripts provided the source from which TCR beta CDR3 regions were amplified. When the TCR CDR3 underwent first-round RT-PCR, the HTBI primer set was used. From the multiplex PCR reads, TCRdb called clonotypes with MiXCR, one entry per CDR3 protein. The sample yields 600,000 to 800,000 distinct CDR3 sequences, 30% to 40% seen once. The germline V gene encodes CDR1 SEHNR and CDR2 FQNEAQ (reference sequence). This CDR3 is built from 14 residues. The germline V and J ends were trimmed by 3 bases and 0 bases, with 8 bases remaining between them. The study's findings and limits: Most thyroid clonotypes that were expanded above 0.001 also turned up in blood.

Input material: blood. This TCR was recovered from a woman between 35 and 50 years old with Graves' hyperthyroidism. The V gene is TRBV7-9, the J gene TRBJ1-1, with D uncertain. The CDR3 DNA follows: TGTGCCAGCAGCTTGAAAACAGTGAACACTGAAGCTTTCTTT. Amino acid sequence: CASSLKTVNTEAFF.